These T cell receptor beta chains were read from a single sample in a study of identical twins. TCRdb reprocessed the 5' RACE reads via MiXCR and lists one record per CDR3 protein. Of approximately 140,000 distinct CDR3 sequences in the sample, roughly 3.2% were seen once. Sequenced input: memory T cells sorted from blood. The receptors derive from a man younger than 35 in good health. CDR3s include the opening cysteine and the closing phenylalanine or tryptophan. Each record gives: J gene, D gene, clone size, CDR3 length, V gene, CDR3 protein, CDR3 DNA. The D gene is left open where the match is weak. The listing skips clone size in some rows; elsewhere it reads once, few, many or a size class.

j_gene: TRBJ1-5
d_gene: -
abundance: many
len: 13
v_gene: TRBV7-2
CDR3aa: CASSSGDLQPQHF
CDR3nt: TGTGCCAGCAGCTCAGGGGATCTCCAGCCCCAGCATTTT

j_gene: TRBJ1-2
d_gene: TRBD1
abundance: many
len: 15
v_gene: TRBV20-1
CDR3aa: CSARERTGGDGGYTF
CDR3nt: TGCAGTGCTAGAGAAAGGACAGGGGGCGATGGGGGCTACACCTTC

j_gene: TRBJ1-5
d_gene: TRBD1
abundance: many
len: 15
v_gene: TRBV5-1
CDR3aa: CASSLGTGSNQPQHF
CDR3nt: TGCGCCAGCAGCCTAGGGACAGGGAGTAATCAGCCCCAGCATTTT

j_gene: TRBJ1-3
d_gene: -
abundance: few
len: 16
v_gene: TRBV4-3
CDR3aa: CASSPDLVGRGNTIYF
CDR3nt: TGCGCCAGCAGCCCGGATTTGGTTGGGCGAGGAAACACCATATATTTT

j_gene: TRBJ2-6
d_gene: TRBD1
abundance: many
len: 15
v_gene: TRBV6-1
CDR3aa: CASGGQGIGANVLTF
CDR3nt: TGTGCCAGCGGGGGACAGGGGATCGGGGCCAACGTCCTGACTTTC

j_gene: TRBJ2-1
d_gene: -
abundance: many
len: 14
v_gene: TRBV24-1
CDR3aa: CASDFVGSTEGQFF
CDR3nt: TGTGCCAGTGATTTTGTCGGGAGCACCGAGGGGCAGTTCTTC

j_gene: TRBJ2-1
d_gene: TRBD2
abundance: -
len: 18
v_gene: TRBV3-1
CDR3aa: CASSQEATSASSYNEQFF
CDR3nt: TGTGCCAGCAGCCAAGAGGCGACTAGCGCGAGCTCCTACAATGAGCAGTTCTTC

j_gene: TRBJ2-4
d_gene: -
abundance: few
len: 13
v_gene: TRBV20-1
CDR3aa: CGIYHRTKNIQYF
CDR3nt: TGCGGCATTTACCACAGAACAAAAAACATTCAGTACTTC

j_gene: TRBJ1-5
d_gene: -
abundance: many
len: 15
v_gene: TRBV29-1
CDR3aa: CSVSGLGDSNQPQHF
CDR3nt: TGCAGCGTCAGCGGGCTAGGGGATAGCAATCAGCCCCAGCATTTT

j_gene: TRBJ2-5
d_gene: TRBD2
abundance: many
len: 14
v_gene: TRBV12-5
CDR3aa: CASGFIAGGETQYF
CDR3nt: TGTGCTAGTGGTTTCATAGCGGGGGGAGAGACCCAGTACTTC

j_gene: TRBJ1-2
d_gene: TRBD1
abundance: many
len: 13
v_gene: TRBV12-3/TRBV12-4
CDR3aa: CASSPGTGAGYTF
CDR3nt: TGTGCCAGCAGTCCCGGGACAGGGGCCGGCTACACCTTC

j_gene: TRBJ1-2
d_gene: -
abundance: many
len: 13
v_gene: TRBV9
CDR3aa: CASSSRQTYGYTF
CDR3nt: TGTGCCAGCAGTAGCAGACAAACCTATGGCTACACCTTC

j_gene: TRBJ1-1
d_gene: -
abundance: -
len: 16
v_gene: TRBV7-2
CDR3aa: CASSLARQLMNTEAFF
CDR3nt: TGTGCCAGCAGCTTAGCGAGGCAGCTCATGAACACTGAAGCTTTCTTT

j_gene: TRBJ2-7
d_gene: TRBD2
abundance: many
len: 14
v_gene: TRBV10-2
CDR3aa: CASSHQGLRYEQYF
CDR3nt: TGCGCCAGCAGCCACCAGGGACTACGCTACGAGCAGTACTTC

j_gene: TRBJ2-3
d_gene: -
abundance: many
len: 13
v_gene: TRBV7-3
CDR3aa: CASSSMVTDTQYF
CDR3nt: TGTGCCAGCAGCTCAATGGTGACAGATACGCAGTATTTT

j_gene: TRBJ2-7
d_gene: -
abundance: many
len: 16
v_gene: TRBV7-8
CDR3aa: CASSPFGDLFSYEQYF
CDR3nt: TGTGCCAGCAGCCCTTTTGGGGACTTGTTCTCCTACGAGCAGTACTTC

j_gene: TRBJ2-2
d_gene: -
abundance: many
len: 16
v_gene: TRBV6-1
CDR3aa: CASSTPRGRNTGELFF
CDR3nt: TGTGCCAGCAGTACCCCCCGCGGCAGGAACACCGGGGAGCTGTTTTTT

j_gene: TRBJ2-7
d_gene: -
abundance: many
len: 13
v_gene: TRBV7-2
CDR3aa: CASSLTGIYEQYF
CDR3nt: TGTGCCAGCAGCTTAACGGGAATCTACGAGCAGTACTTC

j_gene: TRBJ2-2
d_gene: TRBD1
abundance: few
len: 15
v_gene: TRBV30
CDR3aa: CAWSVRQGAGGELFF
CDR3nt: TGTGCCTGGAGTGTACGGCAGGGGGCCGGCGGGGAGCTGTTTTTT

j_gene: TRBJ2-1
d_gene: TRBD1
abundance: many
len: 16
v_gene: TRBV9
CDR3aa: CASSALGTGHYNEQFF
CDR3nt: TGTGCCAGCAGCGCCCTTGGGACAGGACACTACAATGAGCAGTTCTTC

j_gene: TRBJ1-6
d_gene: -
abundance: many
len: 13
v_gene: TRBV25-1
CDR3aa: CASISGEGSPLHF
CDR3nt: TGTGCCAGCATCTCGGGCGAAGGATCACCCCTCCACTTT

j_gene: TRBJ2-1
d_gene: TRBD2
abundance: many
len: 15
v_gene: TRBV3-1
CDR3aa: CASSQSRGGWDEQFF
CDR3nt: TGTGCCAGCAGCCAATCCCGGGGAGGGTGGGATGAGCAGTTCTTC

j_gene: TRBJ2-7
d_gene: -
abundance: many
len: 12
v_gene: TRBV10-3
CDR3aa: CAIRRTGSEQYF
CDR3nt: TGTGCCATCAGAAGAACAGGGTCCGAGCAGTACTTC

j_gene: TRBJ1-1
d_gene: -
abundance: many
len: 14
v_gene: TRBV7-2
CDR3aa: CASSFKLVNTEAFF
CDR3nt: TGTGCCAGCAGCTTTAAACTTGTGAACACTGAAGCTTTCTTT

j_gene: TRBJ2-1
d_gene: -
abundance: many
len: 14
v_gene: TRBV5-6
CDR3aa: CASSPYSVAYEQFF
CDR3nt: TGTGCCAGCAGCCCATACTCAGTAGCCTATGAGCAGTTCTTC

j_gene: TRBJ2-7
d_gene: -
abundance: many
len: 14
v_gene: TRBV10-3
CDR3aa: CAISPTGLNYEQYF
CDR3nt: TGTGCCATCAGTCCCACGGGACTCAACTACGAGCAGTACTTC

j_gene: TRBJ2-1
d_gene: -
abundance: many
len: 13
v_gene: TRBV20-1
CDR3aa: CSARDRLREKQFF
CDR3nt: TGCAGTGCTAGAGATCGCTTAAGGGAAAAGCAGTTCTTC